This paragraph reports one TCR beta chain. Antigen unknown. The PCR used 60 Vbeta and 13 Jbeta primers. Repertoires were generated with immunoSEQ multiplex PCR, while TCRdb's copy carries only in-frame clones and drops some. In the table there are about 160,000 clones, 86% of which are singletons. The entry originates in a study of cytomegalovirus exposure and HLA in healthy donors. About the study: Unique TCRs numbering 75 million to 95 million, obtained from HLA-typed donors, made up an early data release. Study conclusions and caveats: An ancestry cluster, one associated with Asian ancestry, reportedly showed fewer N-insertions than the roughly 670-donor mean in a later analysis.

Germline V gene data show CDR1 as KGHSH and CDR2 as LQKENI. Unmatched junction bases numbered 9, after V lost 6 bases and J lost 5 bases. The CDR3 length is 15 residues. The chain is built from TRBV18 and TRBJ2-1; 8 bases are shared with TRBD2. The sample taken for sequencing was PBMCs. The clonotype comes from a woman aged 18-29 years in good health and CMV-seronegative. The CDR3 here is CASSRTGGIDNEQFF. CDR3 bases: TGTGCCAGCTCGCGCACGGGAGGGATCGACAATGAGCAGTTCTTC.